These T cell receptor beta chains were read from a single sample in a study of OX40 agonist ivuxolimab in advanced cancers. The protocol was immunoSEQ multiplex PCR, while the TCRdb copy is restricted to in-frame clones and leaves out a portion. Among 35,000 to 50,000 clones, more than 85% were seen once, and the ten largest hold roughly a fifth. This material consisted of CD4+ or CD8+ T cells sorted from blood, taken in a trial of the OX40 agonist ivuxolimab. These receptors came from an adult with an advanced solid tumor such as melanoma, head and neck, liver or kidney cancer. Each CDR3 is given with its conserved first and last residue. A D gene is named only where the DNA matches it firmly. Size values are once, few and many counts, or a class for expanded clones, and some rows have none.

CASSQGDLGTGELFF,TGTGCCAGCAGCCAAGGAGACCTGGGGACCGGGGAGCTGTTTTTT,.,15,TRBJ2-2,.,TRBV4-2
CASSDRQGVNTGELFF,TGTGCCAGCAGTGACAGACAGGGGGTAAACACCGGGGAGCTGTTTTTT,.,16,TRBJ2-2,TRBD1,TRBV25-1
CASSYTQGTQYF,TGTGCCAGCAGTTACACACAGGGTACGCAGTATTTT,once,12,TRBJ2-3,.,TRBV6-5
CAWMGDQETQYF,TGTGCCTGGATGGGGGACCAAGAGACCCAGTACTTC,.,12,TRBJ2-5,.,TRBV30
CAWSGRTADSPLHF,TGTGCCTGGAGTGGGAGGACAGCGGATTCACCCCTCCACTTT,.,14,TRBJ1-6,.,TRBV30
CASSLVPPFGLGAGELFF,TGTGCCAGCAGCTTAGTTCCCCCCTTTGGACTGGGGGCCGGGGAGCTGTTTTTT,.,18,TRBJ2-2,.,TRBV7-6
CAWRGEGLGPYEQYF,TGTGCCTGGAGGGGGGAGGGGTTGGGTCCCTACGAGCAGTACTTC,.,15,TRBJ2-7,TRBD2,TRBV30
CASSYGMSGTDTQYF,TGTGCCAGCAGTTACGGTATGAGTGGCACAGATACGCAGTATTTT,.,15,TRBJ2-3,.,TRBV6-5
CASTPGRGRTDTQYF,TGTGCCAGTACCCCGGGCAGGGGTCGGACAGATACGCAGTATTTT,.,15,TRBJ2-3,.,TRBV19
CASSLMMAETQYF,TGTGCCAGCAGTTTGATGATGGCCGAGACCCAGTACTTC,.,13,TRBJ2-5,.,TRBV28
CSAPDGDDGKLFF,TGCAGCGCGCCGGACGGGGATGATGGGAAACTGTTTTTT,.,13,TRBJ1-4,.,TRBV29-1
CATRLVLSSYNEQFF,TGTGCCACCCGCCTTGTCTTAAGCTCCTACAATGAGCAGTTCTTC,.,15,TRBJ2-1,.,TRBV2
CASSPGNKNIQYF,TGTGCCAGCTCACCGGGGAACAAAAACATTCAGTACTTC,.,13,TRBJ2-4,.,TRBV18
CASSGTGGYEQYF,TGTGCCAGCAGCGGGACAGGGGGTTACGAGCAGTACTTC,.,13,TRBJ2-7,TRBD1,TRBV28
CASSLTGAYEQYF,TGTGCCAGCAGCTTAACAGGGGCGTACGAGCAGTACTTC,once,13,TRBJ2-7,TRBD1,TRBV7-9
CASSQELGGARLGYEQYF,TGCGCCAGCAGCCAAGAACTGGGCGGGGCCAGGTTGGGCTACGAGCAGTACTTC,.,18,TRBJ2-7,.,TRBV4-1
CASSWTSGSREQFF,TGCGCCAGCAGCTGGACTAGCGGGAGCAGAGAGCAGTTCTTC,.,14,TRBJ2-1,TRBD2,TRBV5-1
CASSSPGLAGDKNIQYF,TGTGCCAGCAGTTCTCCGGGACTAGCGGGAGACAAAAACATTCAGTACTTC,.,17,TRBJ2-4,TRBD2,TRBV28
CASSSTGGSYEQYF,TGCGCCAGCAGTTCGACAGGGGGATCCTACGAGCAGTACTTC,.,14,TRBJ2-7,TRBD1,TRBV5-1
CASSETGVWGTDTQYF,TGTGCCAGCAGCGAAACAGGGGTGTGGGGCACAGATACGCAGTATTTT,.,16,TRBJ2-3,TRBD1,TRBV7-2
CASSLTPSAPQDTQYF,TGCGCCAGCAGCCTGACACCTTCAGCCCCCCAAGATACGCAGTATTTT,.,16,TRBJ2-3,.,TRBV4-1
CASSPRDTRATQYF,TGTGCCAGCAGCCCGAGGGACACAAGGGCGACCCAGTACTTC,.,14,TRBJ2-5,.,TRBV7-9
CASTKRSWDTDTQYF,TGTGCCAGCACTAAACGGAGTTGGGACACAGATACGCAGTATTTT,.,15,TRBJ2-3,.,TRBV7-8
CASSHGDTEAFF,TGCGCCAGCAGTCATGGGGACACTGAAGCTTTCTTT,few,12,TRBJ1-1,.,TRBV10-2
CASSPTGGAYEQYF,TGTGCCAGCAGCCCTACAGGGGGCGCGTACGAGCAGTACTTC,once,14,TRBJ2-7,TRBD1,TRBV6-5
CASRLRRATSTDTQYF,TGTGCCAGTAGACTACGGAGGGCCACTAGCACAGATACGCAGTATTTT,.,16,TRBJ2-3,.,TRBV6-6
CATSALRQGGEQYF,TGTGCCACCAGCGCATTAAGACAGGGCGGCGAGCAGTACTTC,.,14,TRBJ2-7,TRBD1,TRBV15
CASSWSKQNPAPPQHF,TGTGCCAGCAGCTGGAGCAAACAGAATCCCGCCCCGCCCCAGCATTTT,.,16,TRBJ1-5,.,TRBV13
CASSRDLHTEAFF,TGTGCCAGCAGCCGGGACCTCCACACTGAAGCTTTCTTT,.,13,TRBJ1-1,.,TRBV5-5
CATSRLGPGYTF,TGTGCCACCAGCCGACTGGGGCCTGGCTACACCTTC,.,12,TRBJ1-2,.,TRBV15
CASSPFAGVGEQFF,TGTGCCAGCAGCCCCTTTGCGGGAGTAGGTGAGCAGTTCTTC,.,14,TRBJ2-1,TRBD2,TRBV4-2
CAWSGTGELFF,TGTGCCTGGAGTGGCACCGGGGAGCTGTTTTTT,.,11,TRBJ2-2,.,TRBV30
CASSTGTEPYEQYF,TGCGCCAGCAGCACCGGGACAGAGCCCTACGAGCAGTACTTC,.,14,TRBJ2-7,TRBD1,TRBV5-1
CASSLRWETEQYF,TGTGCCAGCAGCTTAAGGTGGGAGACCGAGCAGTACTTC,.,13,TRBJ2-7,.,TRBV7-3
CASSSPSADTQYF,TGTGCCAGCAGCTCGCCCTCTGCAGATACGCAGTATTTT,.,13,TRBJ2-3,.,TRBV11-2
CASSEESGLAGVTDTQYF,TGTGCCAGCAGTGAAGAAAGTGGACTAGCGGGAGTTACGGATACGCAGTATTTT,.,18,TRBJ2-3,TRBD2,TRBV2
CASSYSGPRTGGSDEQYF,TGTGCCAGCAGCTATAGCGGCCCAAGGACAGGGGGCTCCGACGAGCAGTACTTC,.,18,TRBJ2-7,TRBD1,TRBV7-9
CAWTVGSGANVLTF,TGTGCCTGGACTGTAGGTTCTGGGGCCAACGTCCTGACTTTC,.,14,TRBJ2-6,.,TRBV30
CASSQESVGNEQYF,TGCGCCAGCAGCCAAGAGAGCGTCGGGAACGAGCAGTACTTC,.,14,TRBJ2-7,.,TRBV4-1
CASRGDGYEQYF,TGCGCCAGCAGAGGAGACGGCTACGAGCAGTACTTC,.,12,TRBJ2-7,.,TRBV4-1
CASSPGISGDGAKNIQYF,TGTGCCAGCTCACCAGGCATCTCAGGGGATGGGGCCAAAAACATTCAGTACTTC,.,18,TRBJ2-4,.,TRBV18
CASTEMTANTGELFF,TGTGCCAGCACCGAGATGACAGCGAACACCGGGGAGCTGTTTTTT,.,15,TRBJ2-2,.,TRBV28
CAISEAGTGEAGANVLTF,TGTGCCATCAGTGAAGCGGGGACAGGGGAGGCTGGGGCCAACGTCCTGACTTTC,.,18,TRBJ2-6,TRBD1,TRBV10-3
CATSRDLTVEAFF,TGTGCCACCAGCAGAGATCTTACAGTTGAAGCTTTCTTT,.,13,TRBJ1-1,.,TRBV15
CASGPVPTGELFF,TGTGCCAGCGGGCCGGTCCCCACCGGGGAGCTGTTTTTT,.,13,TRBJ2-2,.,TRBV11-2